This passage covers 23 T cell receptor beta chains from one sample sequenced in a study of cytomegalovirus exposure and HLA in healthy donors. PCR used 60 Vbeta primers and 13 Jbeta primers. The table came from immunoSEQ multiplex PCR; TCRdb's copy has only in-frame clones and leaves some out. The sample carries fewer than 140,000 clones, 75% to 85% recorded once. What was sequenced was PBMCs. Receptor source: a man in his forties or fifties in good health and CMV-seronegative.

The chain couples TRBV7-9 to TRBJ2-7; 10 bases match TRBD1. The germline V gene encodes CDR1 SEHNR and CDR2 FQNEAQ (reference sequence). The CDR3 has 16 amino acids. Here the CDR3 reads CSSSSQTGGLPYEQYV. CDR3 DNA: TGTTCCAGCAGCTCACAGACAGGGGGCCTTCCCTACGAGCAGTACGTC.

V and J are TRBV9 and TRBJ2-1, with TRBD1 matching 8 bases. This CDR3 region has 13 residues. V shed 2 bases and J 8 bases; nucleotides not matched to a gene: 3. Germline V CDR1 and CDR2: SGDLS, YYNGEE. The CDR3 protein is CASSVTGVDEQFF. For the CDR3, the DNA is TGTGCCAGCAGCGTGACAGGGGTGGATGAGCAGTTCTTC.

This chain uses TRBV18 with TRBJ2-7; D possibly corresponds to TRBD2 (6 bases). This CDR3 region has 15 residues. The V end lost 3 bases, the J end lost 6 bases, and 18 bases lay between the germline ends. Germline values: CDR1 KGHSH, CDR2 LQKENI. The CDR3 bases are TGTGCCAGCTCACCTAGTGGAGGGGCTGCCGGCGAGCAGTACTTC. Protein product: CASSPSGGAAGEQYF.

This chain connects TRBV27 to TRBJ1-1; D unclear. The ends were cut back, 2 bases at V and 0 bases at J, with 10 bases in the middle. The CDR3 loop spans 15 amino acids. CDR1 and CDR2 from the germline V gene are MNHEY and SMNVEV (reference sequence). Here the CDR3 reads CASSLRATLNTEAFF. Here the CDR3 DNA reads TGTGCCAGCAGTTTAAGAGCGACTTTGAACACTGAAGCTTTCTTT.

This sequence joins TRBV25-1 and TRBJ1-5; the match to TRBD1 covers 10 bases. The germline gives CDR1 MGHDK, CDR2 SYGVNS. The CDR3 spans 17 residues. J lost 2 bases, V lost 4 bases, and 8 bases had no gene match. CDR3 loop: CASSASGQGSGNQPQHF. CDR3 in DNA: TGTGCCAGCAGTGCATCGGGACAGGGGTCAGGCAATCAGCCCCAGCATTTT.

This clone was seen more than once but under ten times. V usage is TRBV2 and J usage is TRBJ2-5; a possible D gene is TRBD1 (6 bases). V was clipped by 2 bases and J by 4 bases, with 14 bases between them. Germline V gene sequence: CDR1 SNHLY, CDR2 FYNNEI. The CDR3 has 15 amino acids. CDR3 sequence: CASSEWGPPGETQYF. The CDR3 DNA follows: TGTGCCAGCAGTGAATGGGGGCCCCCCGGAGAGACCCAGTACTTC.

J is TRBJ2-7 and V is TRBV27; no firm D call. The V gene lost 1 base and the J gene lost 2 bases, with 12 bases spanning the gap. The length of the CDR3 is 15 residues. Looked up from germline, CDR1 is MNHEY and CDR2 is SMNVEV (reference sequence). This CDR3 reads CASSLYLGQTYEQYF. CDR3 nucleotide sequence: TGTGCCAGCAGTTTATACCTTGGCCAGACCTACGAGCAGTACTTC.

The V call is TRBV9, the J call TRBJ2-2; 9 bases map to TRBD2. Trimming took 3 bases from V and 7 from J; bases not matched to a gene: 7. The CDR3 runs to 15 residues. Germline CDR1 and CDR2: SGDLS and YYNGEE. The CDR3 nucleotides read TGTGCCAGCAGCGAAAGCGGGGGGTATGGCGGGGAGCTGTTTTTT. This translates into CASSESGGYGGELFF.

This chain uses TRBV7-9 with TRBJ2-2, with 10 bases identical to TRBD1. CDR3 length: 17 residues. The V and J ends lost 3 bases and 3 bases, in that order; junction bases with no gene match: 7. CDR1 is SEHNR, CDR2 FQNEAQ, per germline (reference sequence). Written as DNA, the CDR3 is TGTGCCAGCAGCTTCGGGACAGGGGCGACGGACACCGGGGAGCTGTTTTTT. This sequence encodes CASSFGTGATDTGELFF.

This clone was detected a few times. V and J are TRBV15 and TRBJ2-7; D is perhaps TRBD1 (5 bases). The germline V and J ends were trimmed by 1 base and 1 base, with 11 bases remaining between them. The V gene's germline CDR1 is LNHNV and CDR2 YYDKDF (reference sequence). There are 15 residues in the CDR3. The CDR3 reads CATSRGGGPSYEQYV. The CDR3, as DNA: TGTGCCACCAGCAGAGGGGGCGGACCGTCCTACGAGCAGTACGTC.

In the case of this clone: It is unclear where the CDR3 begins or ends on the DNA, so no DNA is shown, and the CDR3 is as TCRdb lists it. The rearrangement uses TRBV11-2 and TRBJ1-4. The CDR3 region is 13 residues in length, termini included. CDR1 is SGHAT, CDR2 FQNNGV, per germline. Here the CDR3 reads CASSTSGDEKLFF.

In this sample, this clone turned up once. The chain joins TRBV6-1 to TRBJ2-7, with D possibly being TRBD1 (6 bases). The CDR3 totals 14 residues. In germline, CDR1 is MNHNS, CDR2 SASEGT. V lost 1 base and J lost 4, with 11 bases in between. CDR3 sequence: CASSEVSTGYEQYV. The DNA of the CDR3 is TGTGCCAGCAGTGAAGTCTCGACAGGTTACGAGCAGTACGTC.

V and J are TRBV19 and TRBJ2-2; 10 positions match TRBD2. The trim removed 5 bases at V and 7 bases at J, leaving 7 bases unmatched. The CDR3 covers 15 residues. Per germline, CDR1 LNHDA and CDR2 SQIVND (reference sequence). The CDR3 DNA reads as TGTGCCAGTAGTCAGAGCGGGGGGGCCGTCGGGGAGCTGTTTTTT. It specifies CASSQSGGAVGELFF.

This chain joins TRBV19 and TRBJ1-5; D is possibly TRBD1 (5 bases). CDR3 size: 12 residues. CDR1 and CDR2 (germline): LNHDA, SQIVND (reference sequence). The V end lost 8 bases, the J end lost 5 bases, and 10 bases lay between the germline ends. The CDR3 sequence: CASQGSDQPQHF. CDR3 DNA sequence: TGTGCCAGTCAGGGTTCTGATCAGCCCCAGCATTTT.

V and J are TRBV11-3 and TRBJ2-1, with TRBD1 as a possible D gene (5 bases). This CDR3 has 17 residues. Per the germline V gene, CDR1 is SGHNT and CDR2 is YENEEA. With 1 base removed from V and 3 bases from J, the gap between germline ends came to 16 bases. CDR3 in DNA: TGTGCCAGCAGCTTAGGCACAAGGGGTACTGACTACAATGAGCAGTTCTTC. Its protein product is CASSLGTRGTDYNEQFF. Based on the CDR3 plus reference TRBV11-3 and TRBJ2-1, the full variable domain is EAGVVQSPRYKIIEKKQPVAFWCNPISGHNTLYWYLQNLGQGPELLIRYENEEAVDDSQLPKDRFSAERLKGVDSTLKIQPAELGDSAVYLCASSLGTRGTDYNEQFFGPGTRLTVL.

The chain carries TRBV9 and TRBJ1-4; 7 bases fit TRBD1. Germline V gene data show CDR1 as SGDLS and CDR2 as YYNGEE. V trimming: 2 bases; J trimming: 1 base; junction bases outside the gene matches: 8. This CDR3 is 17 amino acids long. The CDR3 loop reads CASSVSGGEGTNEKLFF. The CDR3, as DNA: TGTGCCAGCAGCGTTTCAGGGGGAGAAGGAACTAATGAAAAACTGTTTTTT.

This rearrangement joins TRBV19 to TRBJ2-5; D is ambiguous. This CDR3 has 13 residues. Trimming removed 5 bases at V and 5 bases at J, with 12 bases between. Germline V lookup: CDR1 LNHDA, CDR2 SQIVND (reference sequence). CDR3 sequence: CASSSQNVETQYF. CDR3 in DNA: TGTGCCAGTAGTTCACAGAACGTGGAGACCCAGTACTTC.

The chain joins TRBV20-1 to TRBJ1-1, with 8 positions matching TRBD1. CDR1 and CDR2 (germline): DFQATT, SNEGSKA (reference sequence). This CDR3 is 11 amino acids long. With 1 base clipped from V and 11 bases from J, the junction kept 3 bases outside the gene matches. The CDR3 sequence is CSARGTGQAFF. Written as DNA, the CDR3 is TGCAGTGCTAGAGGGACAGGGCAGGCTTTCTTT.

The chain uses TRBV28 and TRBJ1-4; the D is unclear. CDR1 is MDHEN and CDR2 is SYDVKM in the germline V gene. The length of the CDR3 is 14 residues. The V and J ends lost 5 bases and 6 bases respectively, with 13 bases between them. CDR3 sequence: CASSTSGGHEKLFF. As DNA, the CDR3 is TGTGCCAGCAGTACGTCCGGAGGTCATGAAAAACTGTTTTTT. Drawing the rest from reference TRBV28 and TRBJ1-4, the complete variable domain is DVKVTQSSRYLVKRTGEKVFLECVQDMDHENMFWYRQDPGLGLRLIYFSYDVKMKEKGDIPEGYSVSREKKERFSLILESASTNQTSMYLCASSTSGGHEKLFFGSGTQLSVL.

The V gene is TRBV7-2, the J gene TRBJ1-1; weak D call: TRBD1 (5 bases). The CDR3 runs 17 residues. V lost 1 base to trimming and J lost 3 bases, with 18 bases between them. Germline V CDR1 and CDR2: SGHTA, FQGNSA. The CDR3 nucleotides are TGTGCCAGCAGCTTAGAGGCGGGGCTCCCCACCCACACTGAAGCTTTCTTT. It translates to CASSLEAGLPTHTEAFF.

In its sample, this clone was seen once. An end of the junction does not agree with germline; a read error may underlie this. This sequence joins TRBV7-9 and TRBJ2-2; D might be TRBD2 (6 bases). Germline lookup yields CDR1 SEHNR and CDR2 FQNEAQ (reference sequence). The CDR3 loop spans 16 amino acids. The CDR3, as DNA: TGTTCCAGCAGCCCATTTCGACTAGTAAACACCGGGGAGCTGTTTTTT. Its protein is CSSSPFRLVNTGELFF.

The chain combines TRBV5-4 with TRBJ2-1; D remains unclear. V lost 4 bases, J lost 6 bases, and 14 bases lay in between. The CDR3 totals 14 residues. Germline V gives CDR1 SGHNT, CDR2 YYREEE (reference sequence). The CDR3 sequence is CASSPTFGINEQFF. The CDR3 DNA reads as TGTGCCAGCAGCCCCACGTTTGGCATCAATGAGCAGTTCTTC.

The chain links TRBV18 to TRBJ2-3; no clear D gene. This CDR3 has 12 residues. Trimming stripped 5 bases from V and 6 bases from J, with 9 bases between. Germline V gene lookup returns CDR1 KGHSH and CDR2 LQKENI. The CDR3 DNA sequence: TGTGCCAGCTCAAAACGACTCGATACGCAGTATTTT. Its translation: CASSKRLDTQYF.